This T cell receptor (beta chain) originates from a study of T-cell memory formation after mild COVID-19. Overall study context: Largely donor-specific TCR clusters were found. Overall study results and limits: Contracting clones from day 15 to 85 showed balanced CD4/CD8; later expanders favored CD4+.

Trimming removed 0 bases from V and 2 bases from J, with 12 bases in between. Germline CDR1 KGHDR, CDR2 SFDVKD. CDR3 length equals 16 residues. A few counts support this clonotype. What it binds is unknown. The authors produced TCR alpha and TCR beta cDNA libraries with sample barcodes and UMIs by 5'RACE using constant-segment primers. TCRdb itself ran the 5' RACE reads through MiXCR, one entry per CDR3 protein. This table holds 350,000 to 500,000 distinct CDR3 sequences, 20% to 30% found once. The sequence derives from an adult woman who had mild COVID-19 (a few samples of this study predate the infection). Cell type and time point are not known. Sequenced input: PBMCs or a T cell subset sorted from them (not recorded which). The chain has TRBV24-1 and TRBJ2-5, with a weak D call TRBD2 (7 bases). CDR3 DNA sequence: TGTGCCACCAGTGATTTGTACGCGGGGGCTCAAGAGACCCAGTACTTC. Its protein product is CATSDLYAGAQETQYF.